Listed below are T cell receptor beta chains from one sample, sequenced in a study of STAT5B mutations in CD4+ large granular lymphocyte leukemia. TCRdb's copy holds only in-frame clones and misses some; the assay was immunoSEQ multiplex PCR. The data contain around 50,000 clones, approximately 84% of them singletons. Sequencing used CD4+ T cells from blood buffy coats. The receptor source for this set is a human donor in good health. Each CDR3 is given without its conserved first and last residue. A row's size may be missing; if present it is once, few, many or a size class.

cdr3_aa: ASSFRDRTYEQY
j_call: TRBJ2-7
v_call: TRBV7-9
cdr3_length: 12
clone_size: NA

cdr3_aa: ASSPQSGTDYGYT
j_call: TRBJ1-2
v_call: TRBV7-9
cdr3_length: 13
clone_size: NA

cdr3_aa: ASSQDRVARGSNQPQH
j_call: TRBJ1-5
v_call: TRBV4-2
cdr3_length: 16
clone_size: NA

cdr3_aa: ASSFPDGYNEQF
j_call: TRBJ2-1
v_call: TRBV5-5
cdr3_length: 12
clone_size: NA

cdr3_aa: ASSSRAGDTEAF
j_call: TRBJ1-1
v_call: TRBV5-1
cdr3_length: 12
clone_size: once

cdr3_aa: AWSRGRYGYT
j_call: TRBJ1-2
v_call: TRBV30
cdr3_length: 10
clone_size: NA

cdr3_aa: ASSLSRYNEQF
j_call: TRBJ2-1
v_call: TRBV7-3
cdr3_length: 11
clone_size: NA

cdr3_aa: ASSVGQEETQY
j_call: TRBJ2-5
v_call: TRBV9
cdr3_length: 11
clone_size: NA

cdr3_aa: ASSLDGRGAYNEQF
j_call: TRBJ2-1
v_call: TRBV11-3
cdr3_length: 14
clone_size: once

cdr3_aa: ASSLTGGIREQY
j_call: TRBJ2-7
v_call: TRBV11-3
cdr3_length: 12
clone_size: NA

cdr3_aa: ASSLDPGGSDTQY
j_call: TRBJ2-3
v_call: TRBV5-1
cdr3_length: 13
clone_size: NA

cdr3_aa: ASSRDRASEQY
j_call: TRBJ2-7
v_call: TRBV5-4
cdr3_length: 11
clone_size: few

cdr3_aa: ASSLATNTDTQY
j_call: TRBJ2-3
v_call: TRBV7-6
cdr3_length: 12
clone_size: NA

cdr3_aa: ASSSTGIRRQSYEQY
j_call: TRBJ2-7
v_call: TRBV5-1
cdr3_length: 15
clone_size: NA

cdr3_aa: ASSLGHGANVLT
j_call: TRBJ2-6
v_call: TRBV5-1
cdr3_length: 12
clone_size: NA

cdr3_aa: ASSLDSRVGQVAEAF
j_call: TRBJ1-1
v_call: TRBV11-3
cdr3_length: 15
clone_size: NA

cdr3_aa: ASSMPDRGFDEQF
j_call: TRBJ2-1
v_call: TRBV19
cdr3_length: 13
clone_size: NA

cdr3_aa: ASSYSHDSYEQY
j_call: TRBJ2-7
v_call: TRBV6-5
cdr3_length: 12
clone_size: few

cdr3_aa: SATVGYT
j_call: TRBJ1-2
v_call: TRBV20-1
cdr3_length: 7
clone_size: NA

cdr3_aa: ASSLTGSGNTIY
j_call: TRBJ1-3
v_call: TRBV5-1
cdr3_length: 12
clone_size: NA

cdr3_aa: ASSEGVGFLQY
j_call: TRBJ2-7
v_call: TRBV6-1
cdr3_length: 11
clone_size: NA

cdr3_aa: ASSLGLAARSEQF
j_call: TRBJ2-1
v_call: TRBV5-4
cdr3_length: 13
clone_size: NA

cdr3_aa: ASNVGGSGYT
j_call: TRBJ1-2
v_call: TRBV19
cdr3_length: 10
clone_size: few

cdr3_aa: ASRGFGAREQF
j_call: TRBJ2-1
v_call: TRBV6-1
cdr3_length: 11
clone_size: NA

cdr3_aa: ASRSSSVGYEQY
j_call: TRBJ2-7
v_call: TRBV2
cdr3_length: 12
clone_size: NA

cdr3_aa: AISGTNQPQH
j_call: TRBJ1-5
v_call: TRBV10-3
cdr3_length: 10
clone_size: once

cdr3_aa: AISMSYEQY
j_call: TRBJ2-7
v_call: TRBV10-3
cdr3_length: 9
clone_size: few

cdr3_aa: AWSPGYEQY
j_call: TRBJ2-7
v_call: TRBV30
cdr3_length: 9
clone_size: once

cdr3_aa: ASSPDTGGYGYT
j_call: TRBJ1-2
v_call: TRBV6-4
cdr3_length: 12
clone_size: NA

cdr3_aa: ACREWSIEQY
j_call: TRBJ2-7
v_call: TRBV30
cdr3_length: 10
clone_size: NA

cdr3_aa: ASRGLAGGRTDTQY
j_call: TRBJ2-3
v_call: TRBV10-2
cdr3_length: 14
clone_size: NA

cdr3_aa: SVVTRDFSGTGKETQY
j_call: TRBJ2-5
v_call: TRBV29-1
cdr3_length: 16
clone_size: NA

cdr3_aa: ASSQGPVRETEAF
j_call: TRBJ1-1
v_call: TRBV4-1
cdr3_length: 13
clone_size: NA

cdr3_aa: ASSLGHGSNEKLF
j_call: TRBJ1-4
v_call: TRBV5-1
cdr3_length: 13
clone_size: NA

cdr3_aa: SVETGGGNQPQH
j_call: TRBJ1-5
v_call: TRBV29-1
cdr3_length: 12
clone_size: NA

cdr3_aa: ASSLMGLAYTDTQY
j_call: TRBJ2-3
v_call: TRBV7-3
cdr3_length: 14
clone_size: NA

cdr3_aa: ASTRPLAGVPSSYNEQF
j_call: TRBJ2-1
v_call: TRBV5-5
cdr3_length: 17
clone_size: NA

cdr3_aa: ASSLDRGNIQY
j_call: TRBJ2-4
v_call: TRBV5-5
cdr3_length: 11
clone_size: NA

cdr3_aa: ASTKDRAMY
j_call: TRBJ2-7
v_call: TRBV25-1
cdr3_length: 9
clone_size: NA

cdr3_aa: ASSLVGASGNTIY
j_call: TRBJ1-3
v_call: TRBV5-1
cdr3_length: 13
clone_size: NA

cdr3_aa: ASSPAPGQGWPYEQY
j_call: TRBJ2-7
v_call: TRBV7-2
cdr3_length: 15
clone_size: NA

cdr3_aa: AISGASRNTGELF
j_call: TRBJ2-2
v_call: TRBV10-3
cdr3_length: 13
clone_size: NA

cdr3_aa: ASRSLVNTEAF
j_call: TRBJ1-1
v_call: TRBV25-1
cdr3_length: 11
clone_size: NA

cdr3_aa: ASSPDGPTDTQY
j_call: TRBJ2-3
v_call: TRBV18
cdr3_length: 12
clone_size: NA

cdr3_aa: ASSFQHQSSGRTDTQY
j_call: TRBJ2-3
v_call: TRBV5-1
cdr3_length: 16
clone_size: NA

cdr3_aa: ARSLTRTGGYT
j_call: TRBJ1-2
v_call: TRBV5-3
cdr3_length: 11
clone_size: NA

cdr3_aa: ASSVATKGGTEAF
j_call: TRBJ1-1
v_call: TRBV9
cdr3_length: 13
clone_size: NA

cdr3_aa: ASSLGTDTSTDTQY
j_call: TRBJ2-3
v_call: TRBV5-4
cdr3_length: 14
clone_size: NA

cdr3_aa: ASSGTSGRLSYEQY
j_call: TRBJ2-7
v_call: TRBV5-1
cdr3_length: 14
clone_size: NA

cdr3_aa: AISETSTASGANVLT
j_call: TRBJ2-6
v_call: TRBV10-3
cdr3_length: 15
clone_size: NA

cdr3_aa: ASSQDLPGTNEKLF
j_call: TRBJ1-4
v_call: TRBV14
cdr3_length: 14
clone_size: NA

cdr3_aa: AWSSWGGGETQY
j_call: TRBJ2-5
v_call: TRBV30
cdr3_length: 12
clone_size: NA

cdr3_aa: ASSLDTIEYGYT
j_call: TRBJ1-2
v_call: TRBV5-6
cdr3_length: 12
clone_size: NA